This section outlines one TCR beta chain sequence together with its context. The sample originates from a study of blood T cell repertoires in COVID-19. Turning to the study itself: Specimens from acute and convalescent COVID-19 originated in the United States, Italy and Spain. PBMCs, B-cell-depleted T cells, or T cells were the source of the cDNA or gDNA that made up the material.

With 1 base removed from V and 8 bases from J, the gap between germline ends came to 11 bases. Germline V gene sequence: CDR1 MNHNS, CDR2 SASEGT. This CDR3 comprises 13 residues. In the source study's methods: Quantification of nucleated cells was approximated via reference gene primer amplification. Clones were sequenced by immunoSEQ multiplex PCR, and TCRdb holds only the in-frame ones, with some missing. V, J and clone size are taken as reported in that table, and D and trimming were inferred from the DNA itself. The sample consists of under 250,000 clones, around 88% of them appearing once. Sequenced material: peripheral blood. This chain joins TRBV6-1 and TRBJ1-2; tentatively, D is TRBD1 (6 bases). The sequence was obtained from a man aged 40-49 years with active or convalescent COVID-19. The CDR3 DNA reads TGTGCCAGCAGTGAAGGTTACAGGGACGGCTACACCTTC. Translation: CASSEGYRDGYTF.